This entry concerns a single TCR beta chain. Antigen unknown. The immunoSEQ assay was version 4, run in survey mode. Using immunoSEQ multiplex PCR, the repertoire was profiled, and TCRdb retains in-frame clones only, with some absent. The sample shows approximately 20,000 clones, about four fifths of them seen only once. The CDR3 runs to 15 residues. Trimming took 3 bases from V and 1 from J, leaving 13 bases between them. Germline loops: CDR1 MGHRA, CDR2 YSYEKL. The sample originates from a study of persistence of HIV-infected CD4 T cells. Stimulation used 8.5 to 10 ug/mL lysate from CMV-infected fibroblasts. Responding CD4+ T cells were sorted by upregulation of both CD40 ligand and CD69.

Sequenced material: CD4+ T cells sorted from PBMCs after roughly 18-hour stimulation, taken from a patient who received antiretroviral therapy. This receptor was taken from an adult man with HIV who was CMV-seropositive. The chain recombines TRBV4-1 with TRBJ2-7; the D is unclear. CDR3 DNA sequence: TGCGCCAGCAGCCAGGCGGAAACCCTTTCCTACGAGCAGTACTTC. The encoded protein is CASSQAETLSYEQYF.